What follows are 17 T cell receptor beta chains derived from one specimen sequenced in a study of control samples from healthy donors and cancer patients. TCRdb keeps only in-frame clones here, not all; method: immunoSEQ multiplex PCR. Here the sample spans around 180,000 clones, more than 85% being singletons. Sequenced input: blood. These receptors all stem from a woman aged 40-49 years in good health.

The V call is TRBV5-6, the J call TRBJ2-1, with 9 positions matching TRBD1. Unmatched junction bases numbered 5, after V lost 5 bases and J lost 2 bases. This CDR3 is 15 amino acids long. The germline V gene has CDR1 SGHDT and CDR2 YYEEEE. DNA for the CDR3: TGTGCCAGCAGGGACCGGGACAGGGCCTACAATGAGCAGTTCTTC. This codes for CASRDRDRAYNEQFF.

This clone turned up a few times. This chain uses TRBV2 with TRBJ1-1; 8 positions agree with TRBD1. Germline V CDR1 and CDR2: SNHLY, FYNNEI. The CDR3 loop spans 14 amino acids. J lost 4 bases, V lost 3 bases, and 4 bases had no gene match. In DNA, the CDR3 is TGTGCCAGCAGTGAGGACAGGGTCGGCACTGAAGCTTTCTTT. Residues: CASSEDRVGTEAFF.

In the case of this clone: Additional DNA sequences in this sample encode the identical CDR3. The chain joins TRBV20-1 to TRBJ2-5; 8 bases agree with TRBD2. Trimming removed 6 bases from V and 4 bases from J; junction bases left unmatched: 1. The V gene's germline CDR1 is DFQATT and CDR2 SNEGSKA (reference sequence). This CDR3 spans 11 amino acids. CDR3 region: CSAREGETQYF. CDR3 sequence (DNA): TGCAGTGCCCGGGAGGGAGAGACCCAGTACTTC.

The chain links TRBV21-1 to TRBJ2-7. TRBV21-1 is a listed pseudogene. The CDR3 loop spans 13 amino acids. CDR3 region: CTKRGVRGAEQYF. CDR3 nucleotides: TGTACTAAGAGGGGGGTGAGGGGCGCAGAGCAGTACTTC.

Regarding this clone: Other nucleotide sequences from this sample produce the same CDR3. The rearrangement uses TRBV5-4 and TRBJ2-3; TRBD2 matches 13 bases. The CDR3 extends over 16 amino acids. Germline V gives CDR1 SGHNT, CDR2 YYREEE (reference sequence). V dropped 3 bases and J dropped 0; count of bases not matched to a gene: 1. CDR3 protein: CASSWGLAGSTDTQYF. In DNA, the CDR3 is TGTGCCAGCAGCTGGGGACTAGCGGGAAGCACAGATACGCAGTATTTT.

This clone was seen only once. The CDR3 protein is CASSYFSNTEAFF. The CDR3 region has the DNA TGTGCCAGCAGTTACTTTAGTAACACTGAAGCTTTCTTT. V is TRBV6-6 and J is TRBJ1-1; D not certain. V lost 1 base and J lost 2, with 5 bases in between. The V gene's germline CDR1 is MNHNY and CDR2 SVGAGI (reference sequence). The CDR3 length is 13 residues.

This chain connects TRBV6-5 to TRBJ1-4; TRBD1 matches 9 bases. Germline V gene data show CDR1 as MNHEY and CDR2 as SVGAGI. Losses at the gene ends were 8 bases for V and 4 bases for J; bases not matched to a gene: 2. CDR3 length: 13 residues. DNA for the CDR3: TGTGCCAGCGGACAGGGGATTAATGAAAAACTGTTTTTT. It yields the protein CASGQGINEKLFF.

This clone has just a few counts. The chain combines TRBV11-3 with TRBJ2-1; a possible D gene is TRBD2 (7 bases). Trimming took off 1 base at V and 3 bases at J, with 13 bases between the two ends. Germline V lookup: CDR1 SGHNT, CDR2 YENEEA. The CDR3 spans 16 residues. CDR3 in amino acids: CASSLAGGGHYNEQFF. The DNA of the CDR3 is TGTGCCAGCAGCTTAGCCGGCGGGGGCCACTACAATGAGCAGTTCTTC.

The chain uses TRBV3-1 (or the pseudogene TRBV3-2) and TRBJ2-7, with TRBD1 matching over 9 bases. Per the germline V gene, CDR1 is LGHDT and CDR2 is YNNKEL (reference sequence). The CDR3 sequence is 14 residues long. The V gene end was trimmed by 4 bases and the J gene end by 3 bases; junction bases not matched to a gene: 4. This CDR3 is CASSLRTGDYEQYF. The DNA for the CDR3 is TGTGCCAGCAGCCTCAGGACAGGGGACTACGAGCAGTACTTC.

This sequence joins TRBV27 and TRBJ1-1; D not resolved. The V and J ends lost 0 bases and 2 bases respectively, with 10 bases between them. Germline-derived CDR1 and CDR2 are MNHEY and SMNVEV (reference sequence). CDR3 size: 15 residues. Written as DNA, the CDR3 is TGTGCCAGCAGTTTATCGAGGCCGATTAACACTGAAGCTTTCTTT. Residues: CASSLSRPINTEAFF.

This rearrangement joins TRBV7-6 to TRBJ2-5; the D is unclear. The germline V and J ends were trimmed by 1 base and 2 bases, with 11 bases remaining between them. CDR1 is SGHVS, CDR2 FNYEAQ, per germline. This CDR3 has 15 residues. The CDR3: CASSLGEVEQETQYF. The CDR3 region has the DNA TGTGCCAGCAGCTTAGGAGAGGTGGAGCAAGAGACCCAGTACTTC.

This chain links TRBV11-1 with TRBJ2-3; 7 bases are a match to TRBD1. Looked up from germline, CDR1 is SGHAT and CDR2 is FQDESV (reference sequence). The CDR3 contains 16 residues. V trimming: 5 bases; J trimming: 2 bases; junction bases outside the gene matches: 10. The CDR3 here is CASSPRTGSYTDTQYF. CDR3 DNA: TGTGCCAGCAGCCCGCGGACAGGTTCTTACACAGATACGCAGTATTTT.

This sequence joins TRBV15 and TRBJ2-5; a possible D gene is TRBD2 (6 bases). From germline, CDR1 is LNHNV and CDR2 YYDKDF (reference sequence). The CDR3 runs to 12 residues. V gave up 3 bases and J gave up 7 bases, with 9 bases separating them. The CDR3 here is CATSREGGTQYF. In DNA form, the CDR3 reads TGTGCCACCAGCAGGGAGGGAGGGACCCAGTACTTC. Full variable domain (outside the CDR3, taken from reference TRBV15 and TRBJ2-5): DAMVIQNPRYQVTQFGKPVTLSCSQTLNHNVMYWYQQKSSQAPKLLFHYYDKDFNNEADTPDNFQSRRPNTSFCFLDIRSPGLGDTAMYLCATSREGGTQYFGPGTRLLVL.

The J gene is TRBJ1-1, the V gene TRBV7-2, with a weak D call TRBD1 (6 bases). Trimming shortened V by 5 bases and J by 4 bases, and 17 bases separated the two germline ends. Germline values: CDR1 SGHTA, CDR2 FQGNSA. This CDR3 contains 15 residues. For the CDR3, the DNA is TGTGCCAGCAGCAGACCCCTCGAGGGGGGCACTGAAGCTTTCTTT. It specifies CASSRPLEGGTEAFF.

This clone was seen once. V and J are TRBV29-1 and TRBJ1-1; perhaps TRBD1 as D (5 bases). Germline V gene lookup returns CDR1 SQVTM and CDR2 ANQGSEA. Trimming took 1 base from V and 7 from J, leaving 10 bases between them. This CDR3 spans 12 amino acids. CDR3: CSVEGTGSEAFF. CDR3 bases: TGCAGCGTTGAAGGAACAGGTAGTGAAGCTTTCTTT.

The chain recombines TRBV18 with TRBJ1-2, with 8 positions matching TRBD1. J gave up 12 bases and V 5 bases, and 5 bases lay outside the gene matches. Germline CDR1 reads KGHSH; CDR2 reads LQKENI. The CDR3 runs to 11 residues. CDR3 amino acids: CASSGDRGHTF. The CDR3 nucleotides are TGTGCCAGCTCAGGCGACAGGGGTCACACCTTC. The whole variable domain, remainder taken from reference TRBV18 and TRBJ1-2, is NAGVMQNPRHLVRRRGQEARLRCSPMKGHSHVYWYRQLPEEGLKFMVYLQKENIIDESGMPKERFSAEFPKEGPSILRIQQVVRGDSAAYFCASSGDRGHTFGSGTRLTVV.

The chain combines TRBV5-6 with TRBJ1-6; D call uncertain. The CDR3 extends over 14 amino acids. The germline gives CDR1 SGHDT, CDR2 YYEEEE. Trimming pared 3 bases from V and 10 bases from J, leaving 14 bases between. This CDR3 reads CASSSARLNSPLHF. CDR3 bases: TGTGCCAGCAGCTCGGCAAGGTTAAACTCACCCCTCCACTTT.